The 17 T cell receptor beta chains listed next were all sequenced from one sample in a study of blood T cell repertoires in COVID-19. Profiling relied on immunoSEQ multiplex PCR, and the TCRdb table lists in-frame clones only, not all of them. The sample carries 250,000 to 300,000 clones, about 76% recorded once. The sample taken for sequencing was peripheral blood. The receptors originated from a woman aged 60-70 years with active or convalescent COVID-19.

The chain uses TRBV6-4 and TRBJ2-3, with TRBD2 identical over 10 bases. The CDR3 loop spans 19 amino acids. V was pared by 4 bases and J by 4 bases, with 17 bases of the junction left unmatched. The V gene's germline CDR1 is MRHNA and CDR2 SNTAGT. This CDR3 is CASSVVYPPSGGLSDTQYF. As DNA, the CDR3 is TGTGCCAGCAGTGTCGTCTACCCTCCTAGCGGGGGATTATCAGATACGCAGTATTTT.

V gene TRBV6-5 combines with J gene TRBJ1-1, with a possible D match to TRBD1 (5 bases). This CDR3 comprises 13 residues. V was clipped by 4 bases and J by 3 bases, with 9 bases between them. Germline values: CDR1 MNHEY, CDR2 SVGAGI. CDR3 loop: CASSWGVDTEAFF. CDR3 DNA sequence: TGTGCCAGCAGTTGGGGCGTGGACACTGAAGCTTTCTTT.

The rearrangement uses TRBV9 and TRBJ1-5; D remains unclear. There are 15 residues in the CDR3. Germline values: CDR1 SGDLS, CDR2 YYNGEE. Deletions cut 0 bases from V and 4 bases from J, with 11 bases between. CDR3 in amino acids: CASSVGSSGNQPQHF. CDR3 bases: TGTGCCAGCAGCGTAGGCTCTTCGGGAAATCAGCCCCAGCATTTT.

This chain links TRBV19 with TRBJ1-4; D is perhaps TRBD1 (5 bases). CDR3 length: 15 residues. Germline assignment: CDR1 LNHDA and CDR2 SQIVND (reference sequence). V was shortened by 1 base and J by 6 bases, with 12 bases between the two germline ends. CDR3 nucleotide sequence: TGTGCCAGTAGTATAGGGGGACTAACGGATGAAAAACTGTTTTTT. It encodes CASSIGGLTDEKLFF.

This clone was seen once. The genes are TRBV5-4 and TRBJ1-1; TRBD1 matches at 7 bases. The germline gives CDR1 SGHNT, CDR2 YYREEE (reference sequence). The ends lost 1 base at V and 3 bases at J; junction bases unmatched: 9. The CDR3 extends over 16 amino acids. CDR3 region: CASSLRGGGQDTEAFF. The DNA of the CDR3 is TGTGCCAGCAGCTTGCGAGGGGGCGGGCAGGACACTGAAGCTTTCTTT.

The chain carries TRBV10-2 and TRBJ2-1; D possibly corresponds to TRBD2 (6 bases). Germline-derived CDR1 and CDR2 are WSHSY and SAAADI. The CDR3 spans 14 residues. V gave up 7 bases and J gave up 5 bases, with 15 bases separating them. The CDR3 is CASKDSGENNEQFF. The CDR3 coding sequence is TGCGCCAGCAAGGATTCGGGGGAGAACAATGAGCAGTTCTTC.

The V call is TRBV21-1, the J call TRBJ1-4; the D call of TRBD1 is as the table states it, not checked on the DNA. TRBV21-1 is annotated as a pseudogene. The CDR3 totals 17 residues. CDR3 protein: CASSKALKGQFNEKLFF. For the CDR3, the DNA is TGTGCCAGCAGCAAAGCGCTCAAGGGACAGTTTAATGAAAAACTGTTTTTT.

The chain carries TRBV27 and TRBJ1-6; 7 bases align to TRBD1. This CDR3 is built from 16 residues. Germline V gene sequence: CDR1 MNHEY, CDR2 SMNVEV (reference sequence). The CDR3 DNA reads TGTGCTAAGCTCGGACAGGCGAGCTCCTATAATTCACCCCTCCACTTT. Protein: CAKLGQASSYNSPLHF.

The V and J genes are TRBV9 and TRBJ1-2; 7 nucleotides line up with TRBD1. Germline V lookup: CDR1 SGDLS, CDR2 YYNGEE. The CDR3 is 13 residues long. Trimming at V came to 3 bases and at J to 3 bases, leaving 2 bases not matched to a gene. The CDR3 reads CASSADRDYGYTF. In DNA, the CDR3 is TGTGCCAGCAGCGCCGACAGGGACTATGGCTACACCTTC.

The chain has TRBV7-6 and TRBJ2-1; 12 bases match TRBD2. The trim removed 5 bases at V and 5 bases at J, leaving 4 bases unmatched. This CDR3 is built from 15 residues. From germline, CDR1 is SGHVS and CDR2 FNYEAQ. CDR3 nucleotides: TGTGCCAGCAGCCCTAGCGGGGGGGAAGACAATGAGCAGTTCTTC. Protein sequence: CASSPSGGEDNEQFF.

This clone was counted between two and nine times. The V call is TRBV7-3, the J call TRBJ2-1, with a weak D call TRBD2 (6 bases). CDR3 length: 17 residues. With 9 bases removed from V and 0 bases from J, the gap between germline ends came to 21 bases. Per germline, CDR1 SGHTA and CDR2 FQGTGA. CDR3: CASDSRRGSSSYNEQFF. CDR3 bases: TGTGCCAGTGACAGTAGGAGGGGCTCCAGCTCCTACAATGAGCAGTTCTTC.

This clone appeared once. CDR3 residues: CASSGDWKKTQYF. In nucleotides, the CDR3 is TGTGCCAGCAGTGGGGACTGGAAAAAGACCCAGTACTTC. The chain combines TRBV6-2 or TRBV6-3 with TRBJ2-5, with a possible D match to TRBD2 (6 bases). This CDR3 spans 13 amino acids. V lost 5 bases, J lost 6 bases, and 13 bases lay in between. Germline V gives CDR1 MNHEY, CDR2 SVGEGT.

The chain carries TRBV6-5 and TRBJ1-1; D gene unclear. Trimming removed 5 bases from V and 1 base from J, with 8 bases in between. Germline V lookup: CDR1 MNHEY, CDR2 SVGAGI. CDR3 size: 13 residues. This CDR3 is CASSLVRNTEAFF. CDR3 nucleotides: TGTGCCAGCAGTCTCGTCCGGAACACTGAAGCTTTCTTT.

The gene calls are TRBV7-9 and TRBJ2-1; 11 nucleotides match TRBD2. The germline gives CDR1 SEHNR, CDR2 FQNEAQ (reference sequence). The CDR3 runs to 14 residues. V shed 6 bases, J shed 5 bases, and the junction held 3 bases outside the gene matches. The CDR3 coding sequence is TGTGCCAGCAGTTTGGGACTAGCGGACAATGAGCAGTTCTTC. Residues: CASSLGLADNEQFF.

This chain joins TRBV11-2 and TRBJ1-3; D not certain. Per germline, CDR1 SGHAT and CDR2 FQNNGV. V lost 1 base, J lost 0 bases, and 7 bases lay in between. The CDR3 totals 15 residues. DNA of the CDR3: TGTGCCAGCAGCTTAGCCGGGGACTCTGGAAACACCATATATTTT. Translation: CASSLAGDSGNTIYF. The full variable domain, its missing parts supplied by reference TRBV11-2 and TRBJ1-3, is EAGVAQSPRYKIIEKRQSVAFWCNPISGHATLYWYQQILGQGPKLLIQFQNNGVVDDSQLPKDRFSAERLKGVDSTLKIQPAKLEDSAVYLCASSLAGDSGNTIYFGEGSWLTVV.

This clone was detected a few times. J is TRBJ2-7 and V is TRBV10-2; possible D gene TRBD1, 6 bases. V shed 8 bases and J shed 4 bases, with 12 bases lying between them. The CDR3 runs 12 residues. Germline CDR1 WSHSY, CDR2 SAAADI. DNA for the CDR3: TGCGCCAGCTCCCGAGGGGGTTACGAGCAGTACTTC. This codes for CASSRGGYEQYF.

J is TRBJ1-1 and V is TRBV6-6, with D tentatively TRBD1 (5 bases). This CDR3 is built from 13 residues. V was clipped by 2 bases and J by 1 base, with 5 bases between them. Germline-derived CDR1 and CDR2 are MNHNY and SVGAGI (reference sequence). The chain's CDR3 is CASSYTGNTEAFF. The CDR3 DNA sequence: TGTGCCAGCAGTTACACAGGGAACACTGAAGCTTTCTTT.